The rows below give T cell receptor beta chains drawn from one sample of a study of control samples from healthy donors and cancer patients. Assay: immunoSEQ multiplex PCR; the TCRdb copy retains only in-frame clones and omits some. The sample carries 130,000 or so clones, just under 90% recorded once. Sequenced input: PBMCs. These receptors originate from a man aged 50 to 60 with head and neck cancer. CDR3s include the opening cysteine and the closing phenylalanine or tryptophan. Each record gives: CDR3 length, clone size, D gene, J gene, V gene, CDR3 DNA, CDR3 protein. D genes are given only for firm matches. Clone size is stated in some rows and not others, as once, few, many or a class when expanded.

>12|few|.|TRBJ1-5|TRBV28
TGTGCCAGCAGTTCCCCCAATCAGCCCCAGCATTTT
CASSSPNQPQHF
>13|.|.|TRBJ1-5|TRBV6-6
TGTGCCAGCAGTTGGACAGACGGTCAGCCCCAGCATTTT
CASSWTDGQPQHF
>14|.|TRBD1|TRBJ2-7|TRBV2
TGTGCCAGCAGTGAACGGGACAGAGGATACGAGCAGTACTTC
CASSERDRGYEQYF
>14|once|.|TRBJ2-3|TRBV7-2
TGTGCCAGCAGCCCCGGCTCGGTCACAGATACGCAGTATTTT
CASSPGSVTDTQYF
>14|.|TRBD1|TRBJ2-7|TRBV30
TGTGCCTGGAGCAGACAGGGTTCCCCCTACGAGCAGTACTTC
CAWSRQGSPYEQYF
>13|.|.|TRBJ2-1|TRBV2
TGTGCCAGCAGTGAAGTGACTTACAATGAGCAGTTCTTC
CASSEVTYNEQFF
>13|.|TRBD2|TRBJ2-3|TRBV6-2/TRBV6-3
TGTGCCAGCAGTTTTAGCGGGATTGATACGCAGTATTTT
CASSFSGIDTQYF
>13|.|.|TRBJ1-2|TRBV28
TGTGCCAGCAGTTTAGGGGGGCCGGAGGGCTACACCTTC
CASSLGGPEGYTF
>16|.|.|TRBJ2-1|TRBV18
TGTGCCAGCTCACCCATACTAGACGGAGTAGTGGATGAGCAGTTCTTC
CASSPILDGVVDEQFF
>16|.|.|TRBJ1-2|TRBV19
TGTGCCAGTAGCAGCGGGACTGTGGGATTCGGCTATGGCTACACCTTC
CASSSGTVGFGYGYTF
>11|.|.|TRBJ1-2|TRBV20-1
TGCAGTGCTAGTTGGCAGCTTGGCTACACCTTC
CSASWQLGYTF
>14|.|.|TRBJ2-1|TRBV6-4
TGTGCCAGCAGTGACTCGAGTCGAGGCAATGAGCAGTTCTTC
CASSDSSRGNEQFF
>16|.|TRBD1|TRBJ1-2|TRBV5-1
TGCGCCAGCAGCTTGGAGGTGACAGGGGGCCGATATGGCTACACCTTC
CASSLEVTGGRYGYTF
>15|.|.|TRBJ2-5|TRBV6-5
TGTGCCAGCAGCCGGTCCGGGGTAGGCGACGAGACCCAGTACTTC
CASSRSGVGDETQYF
>11|many|TRBD2|TRBJ2-1|TRBV7-9
TGTGCCGGGACTAGTAACAATGAGCAGTTCTTC
CAGTSNNEQFF
>16|.|.|TRBJ2-2|TRBV19
TGTGCCAGTAGTATTCTCCCAGGCTTGAACACCGGGGAGCTGTTTTTT
CASSILPGLNTGELFF
>15|few|.|TRBJ2-3|TRBV11-2
TGTGCCAGCAGTCAACAGGCTTCGTCCACAGATACGCAGTATTTT
CASSQQASSTDTQYF
>15|.|.|TRBJ2-1|TRBV5-1
TGCGCCAGCAGCTTGGAGGGGAGCTCCTACAATGAGCAGTTCTTC
CASSLEGSSYNEQFF
>12|few|TRBD1|TRBJ2-5|TRBV10-2
TGCGCCAGCAGTGGGACAGGGGAGACCCAGTACTTC
CASSGTGETQYF
>13|.|.|TRBJ2-5|TRBV3-1/TRBV3-2
TGTGCCAGCAGCCCGGACAGTCAAGAGACCCAGTACTTC
CASSPDSQETQYF
>13|.|.|TRBJ2-7|TRBV4-1
TGCGCCAGCAGCCTGACCCGGACCTCCGAGCAGTACTTC
CASSLTRTSEQYF
>13|.|.|TRBJ2-1|TRBV5-1
TGCGCCAGCAGCCCGGAGATCTCCGGAAAGCAGTTCTTC
CASSPEISGKQFF
>14|.|TRBD1|TRBJ1-2|TRBV24-1
TGTGCCACCAGTGACCTCGGGACAGCGGCGGGCTACACCTTC
CATSDLGTAAGYTF
>14|.|TRBD1|TRBJ2-7|TRBV7-9
TGTGCCAGCAGCAAGGACAGGGGGCTCTACGAGCAGTACTTC
CASSKDRGLYEQYF
>13|.|.|TRBJ1-1|TRBV9
TGTGCCAGCAGCATCCAGGAGAACACTGAAGCTTTCTTT
CASSIQENTEAFF
>22|.|TRBD2|TRBJ2-4|TRBV28
TGTGCCAGCAGCCCCACCTCCGGGACTAGCGGGATGTTTTCCTTAGCCAAAAACATTCAGTACTTC
CASSPTSGTSGMFSLAKNIQYF
>13|.|.|TRBJ1-5|TRBV25-1
TGTGCCAGCAGTTTAGCCCTTGGCGGGCGGCAGCATTTT
CASSLALGGRQHF
>16|.|.|TRBJ2-2|TRBV2
TGTGCCAGCAGTGAGACCCGATCGGGGAACACCGGGGAGCTGTTTTTT
CASSETRSGNTGELFF
>16|.|TRBD2|TRBJ2-3|TRBV11-2
TGTGCCAGCAGCTTAGCGGCCACCATAGCGGGAGATACGCAGTATTTT
CASSLAATIAGDTQYF
>14|.|.|TRBJ1-2|TRBV3-1/TRBV3-2
TGTGCCAGCAGCCAAGATCGGCAGAGCTATGGCTACACCTTC
CASSQDRQSYGYTF
>15|.|TRBD1|TRBJ2-7|TRBV28
TGTGCCAGCGGCGATGGAGCCAGGGGGCTTGGGGAGCAGTACTTC
CASGDGARGLGEQYF
>23|.|.|TRBJ2-7|TRBV3-1/TRBV3-2
TGTGCCAGCAGCCTAAGCGCTTCCGGACGAAGAAGGAAGAGAGGATTGGGTAGCCACGAGCAGTACTTC
CASSLSASGRRRKRGLGSHEQYF
>14|.|TRBD1|TRBJ2-7|TRBV9
TGTGCCAGCAGCGTAGGGACAGGGACCTACGAGCAGTACTTC
CASSVGTGTYEQYF
>12|.|.|TRBJ1-5|TRBV15
TGTGCCACCAGCAGCGCAAATCAGCCCCAGCATTTT
CATSSANQPQHF
>13|.|.|TRBJ2-7|TRBV6-5
TGTGCCAGCAGGCCTACAGCGGACTACGAGCAGTACTTC
CASRPTADYEQYF
>15|.|.|TRBJ1-3|TRBV5-4
TGTGCCAGCAGCCTTGGAGCTCCCGGGCAGGACACCATATATTTT
CASSLGAPGQDTIYF
>15|once|.|TRBJ2-3|TRBV7-6
TGTGCCAGCAGCCTGGACAGATTTAGCACAGATACGCAGTATTTT
CASSLDRFSTDTQYF
>13|.|.|TRBJ1-5|TRBV6-6
TGTGCCACTACCCAGGTGGGCAATCAGCCCCAGCATTTT
CATTQVGNQPQHF
>12|.|.|TRBJ1-5|TRBV12-3/TRBV12-4
TGTGCCAGCAGTTCCTTCAATCAGCCCCAGCATTTT
CASSSFNQPQHF
>16|.|.|TRBJ2-1|TRBV18
TGTGCCAGCTCATCCGGGATCCTTGAGTCCTACAATGAGCAGTTCTTC
CASSSGILESYNEQFF
>17|.|TRBD1|TRBJ1-2|TRBV27
TGTGCCAGCAGTTCTAGGGCCGGGACAGGGGGACACTATGGCTACACCTTC
CASSSRAGTGGHYGYTF
>15|.|TRBD1|TRBJ2-3|TRBV27
TGTGCCAGCAGTCGACAGGGGACGATGACAGATACGCAGTATTTT
CASSRQGTMTDTQYF
>14|once|.|TRBJ2-7|TRBV6-5
TGTGCCAGCAGTTTCCTACCCGGGTCCTACGAGCAGTACTTC
CASSFLPGSYEQYF
>13|.|.|TRBJ1-2|TRBV25-1
TGTGCCAGCAGTGAGGTAGCTAACTATGGCTACACCTTC
CASSEVANYGYTF
>10|.|.|TRBJ1-5|TRBV19
TGTGCCACTCAAGGCGGGGCCCAGCATTTT
CATQGGAQHF
>14|.|TRBD2|TRBJ2-7|TRBV6-6
TGTGCCAGCAGCCCTAGCGGGGGGGGGTACGAGCAGTACTTC
CASSPSGGGYEQYF
>11|.|.|TRBJ1-1|TRBV7-3
TGTGCCAACCGACTAGACACTGAAGCTTTCTTT
CANRLDTEAFF
>15|.|TRBD2|TRBJ2-7|TRBV18
TGTGCCAGCTCCACCGGGACTAGCGGCTCCTACGAGCAGTACTTC
CASSTGTSGSYEQYF
>14|.|.|TRBJ2-7|TRBV20-1
TGCAGTGCTAGTCAAGCCGCTACCTACTACGAGCAGTACTTC
CSASQAATYYEQYF
>12|once|.|TRBJ2-1|TRBV23-1
TGCGCCAGCAGTCAATCAGGGAATGAGCAGTTCTTC
CASSQSGNEQFF
>14|.|.|TRBJ1-1|TRBV9
TGTGCCAGCAGCGTAGAAAGCGTGAACACTGAAGCTTTCTTT
CASSVESVNTEAFF
>15|.|.|TRBJ2-5|TRBV27
TGTGCCAGCAGTTTCACGGGACTCGAACAAGAGACCCAGTACTTC
CASSFTGLEQETQYF
>17|.|.|TRBJ2-7|TRBV6-1
TGTGCCAGCAGTGATGAAGGCATCAAATTGAACTCCTACGAGCAGTACTTC
CASSDEGIKLNSYEQYF
>16|.|TRBD1|TRBJ2-2|TRBV7-9
TGTGCCAGCAGCTTAGAACAGGGGCCAGGCACCGGGGAGCTGTTTTTT
CASSLEQGPGTGELFF
>15|.|.|TRBJ2-5|TRBV24-1
TGTGCCACCAGTGACCCCGGACGGTCGCGGGAGACCCAGTACTTC
CATSDPGRSRETQYF
>11|.|.|TRBJ2-1|TRBV19
TGTGCCAGTAATTGGGCTAATGAGCAGTTCTTC
CASNWANEQFF
>14|.|.|TRBJ1-5|TRBV7-9
TGTGCCAGCAGCTTAGGTAGGGGTAATCAGCCCCAGCATTTT
CASSLGRGNQPQHF